This TCR beta chain derives from a study of cytotoxic CD8 clonotypes in ibrutinib-treated CLL (dated by TCRdb to the early 2020s). Regarding the research as a whole: The cohort was composed of under 12 relapsed/refractory and fewer than 16 treatment-naive patients; IGHV unmutated status was identified in some 17 patients. Responses were partial in approximately 24 patients and complete in 2; after median around 66 months follow-up, roughly 14 stayed in remission and about 12 progressed. Response samples were taken after a median of approximately a year on treatment, ranging from about 6 to 40 months. On average, each sample had approximately 260,000 productive templates and 96,000 or so productive rearrangements. Of the 80 to 95 participants in the trial, about 25 had longitudinal samples available. Cryopreserved peripheral blood mononuclear cells were collected before treatment, at response, and at either disease progression or sustained remission. Every remission and progressive disease sample was obtained while ibrutinib was still being received by the patients.

The CDR3 runs 16 residues from the cysteine to the phenylalanine. Kept here is only the CDR3 DNA, which spans 48 bases and is read in frame from base 1. CDR1 and CDR2 were assigned from the germline V gene (reference sequence) as LNHDA and SQIVND. V is shortened by 5 bases, J by 5 bases, and the region joining them spans 21 bases. The goal of deep resolution MiSeq sequencing was a depth between 1 in 1 million and 1 in 200,000 T cells, and coverage averaged 10x per clonotype. TCR beta libraries were generated with the immunoSEQ hsTCRB Kit. In the authors' own workflow: ImmunoSEQ Data Assistant and ImmunoSEQ Analyzer were used for data analysis, and V, D and J genes were assigned according to IMGT definitions. Clonality, with values ranging from 0 to 1, was calculated as one minus the normalized Shannon entropy of productive rearrangement frequencies. Only overrepresented clonotypes making up at least 0.05% of each patient's repertoire were included in the public clonotype analysis. Repertoires from more than ten age-matched healthy donors in immuneACCESS were used as clonality controls. TCRdb provides this immuneACCESS table in a form limited to in-frame rearrangements. Some clones are lacking; in checked studies, under half of them reflect an unresolved V gene, and why the rest are absent is not known. The V and J calls and clone size were taken over from that table, and D and trimming were inferred from the DNA. The sample yields some 200,000 clones; 75% to 85% were counted once. About 10% of the sample is taken by the ten largest.

A note on this clone: The antigen it binds to is not known. Base qualities are missing; no much larger clone stands one base away.

On the study overall, not on this receptor specifically: Baseline clonality exceeded that of age-matched healthy donors and correlated strongly with circulating CD8+ T-cell counts. Public clonotypes were rare and either shrank or stayed stable during treatment, and the rise in clonality at ibrutinib response reflected expansion of private clonotypes. Clonality rose at ibrutinib response, remained stable during sustained remission, and dropped back toward baseline at progression. Sampling times were not matched between sustained-remission and progressing patients, and lymph node repertoires were not studied.

The sample's time point label, in plain terms: about twelve months on ibrutinib. For TCR beta library preparation, roughly 2.2 micrograms of genomic DNA was extracted from cryopreserved PBMCs. Longitudinal blood samples from CLL patients on ibrutinib monotherapy underwent high-throughput TCR beta sequencing. Patients were enrolled in a phase 2 open-label single-center ibrutinib monotherapy trial. The receptor was derived from a human donor with chronic lymphocytic leukemia. The chain couples TRBV19 to TRBJ1-1, and possibly TRBD1, on 5 matching bases. The sequenced sample was PBMCs, obtained after 12 months of ibrutinib treatment. The CDR3 in this case is CASSSNPRGVWTEAFF. The DNA sequence is given as TGTGCCAGTAGTTCAAACCCTCGAGGGGTTTGGACTGAAGCTTTCTTT.